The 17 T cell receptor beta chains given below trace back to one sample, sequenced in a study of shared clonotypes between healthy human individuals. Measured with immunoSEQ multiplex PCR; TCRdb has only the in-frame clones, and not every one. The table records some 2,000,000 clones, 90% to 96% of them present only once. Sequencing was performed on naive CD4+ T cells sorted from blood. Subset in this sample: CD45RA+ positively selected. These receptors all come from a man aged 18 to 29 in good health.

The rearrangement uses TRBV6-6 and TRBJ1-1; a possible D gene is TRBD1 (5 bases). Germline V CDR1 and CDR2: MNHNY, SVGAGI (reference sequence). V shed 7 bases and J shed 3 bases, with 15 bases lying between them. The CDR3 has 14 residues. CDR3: CASIRGGSDTEAFF. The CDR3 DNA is TGTGCCAGCATCCGGGGGGGATCGGACACTGAAGCTTTCTTT.

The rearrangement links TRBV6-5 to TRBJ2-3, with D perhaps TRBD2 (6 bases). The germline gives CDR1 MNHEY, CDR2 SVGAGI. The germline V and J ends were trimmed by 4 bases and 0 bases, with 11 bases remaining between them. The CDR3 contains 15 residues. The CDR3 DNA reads TGTGCCAGCAGTTCCCCCGGGGGTAGCACAGATACGCAGTATTTT. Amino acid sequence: CASSSPGGSTDTQYF.

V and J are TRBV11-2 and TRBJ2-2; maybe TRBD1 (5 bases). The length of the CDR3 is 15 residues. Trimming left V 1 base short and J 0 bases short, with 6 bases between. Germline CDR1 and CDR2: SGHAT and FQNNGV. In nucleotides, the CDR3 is TGTGCCAGCAGCTTAGCCAGGGCGAACACCGGGGAGCTGTTTTTT. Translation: CASSLARANTGELFF.

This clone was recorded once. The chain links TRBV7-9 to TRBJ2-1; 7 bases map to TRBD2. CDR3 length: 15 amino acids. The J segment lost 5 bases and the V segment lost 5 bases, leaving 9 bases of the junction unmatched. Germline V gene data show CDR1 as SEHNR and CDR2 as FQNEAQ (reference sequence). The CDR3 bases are TGTGCCAGCAGCATCGGTCCTACTAGCGACAATGAGCAGTTCTTC. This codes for CASSIGPTSDNEQFF.

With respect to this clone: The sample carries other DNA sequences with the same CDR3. CDR3 amino acids: CASSLEGTTYEQYF. The CDR3 DNA sequence: TGCGCCAGCAGCTTGGAAGGGACAACTTACGAGCAGTACTTC. The chain combines TRBV5-1 with TRBJ2-7, with D perhaps TRBD1 (6 bases). The V end lost 0 bases, the J end lost 4 bases, and 11 bases lay between the germline ends. This CDR3 spans 14 amino acids. The germline gives CDR1 SGHRS, CDR2 YFSETQ.

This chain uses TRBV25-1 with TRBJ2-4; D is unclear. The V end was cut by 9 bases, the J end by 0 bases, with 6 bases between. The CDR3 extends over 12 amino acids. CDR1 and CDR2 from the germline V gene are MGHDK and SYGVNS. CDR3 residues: CASSLAKNIQYF. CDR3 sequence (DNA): TGTGCCAGTTCTCTAGCCAAAAACATTCAGTACTTC. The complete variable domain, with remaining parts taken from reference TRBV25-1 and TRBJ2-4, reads EADIYQTPRYLVIGTGKKITLECSQTMGHDKMYWYQQDPGMELHLIHYSYGVNSTEKGDLSSESTVSRIRTEHFPLTLESARPSHTSQYLCASSLAKNIQYFGAGTRLSVL.

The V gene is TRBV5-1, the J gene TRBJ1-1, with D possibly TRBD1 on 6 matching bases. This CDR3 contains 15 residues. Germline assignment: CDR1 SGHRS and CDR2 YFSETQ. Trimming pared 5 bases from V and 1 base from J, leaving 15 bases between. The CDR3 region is CASRETGTPNTEAFF. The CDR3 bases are TGCGCCAGCAGGGAGACCGGGACACCGAACACTGAAGCTTTCTTT.

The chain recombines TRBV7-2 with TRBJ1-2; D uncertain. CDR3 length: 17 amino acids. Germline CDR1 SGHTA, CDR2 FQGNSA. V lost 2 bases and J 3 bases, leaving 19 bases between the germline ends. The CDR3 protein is CASSLTSSRAADYGYTF. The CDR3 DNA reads TGTGCCAGCAGCTTAACGAGCTCGAGGGCAGCTGACTATGGCTACACCTTC.

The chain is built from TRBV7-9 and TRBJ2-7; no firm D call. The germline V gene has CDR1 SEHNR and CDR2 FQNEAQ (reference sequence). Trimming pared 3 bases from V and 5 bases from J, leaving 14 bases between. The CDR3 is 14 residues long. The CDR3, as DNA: TGTGCCAGCAGCTTGCCCGGGCCCGGCCACGAGCAGTACTTC. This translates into CASSLPGPGHEQYF.

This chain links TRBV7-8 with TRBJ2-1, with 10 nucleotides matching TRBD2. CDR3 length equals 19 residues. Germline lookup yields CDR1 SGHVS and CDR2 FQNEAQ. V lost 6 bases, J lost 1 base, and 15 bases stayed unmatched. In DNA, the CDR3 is TGTGCCAGCAGACGTCGGCCCAGCGGGAGGGCCGGGTCCTACAATGAGCAGTTCTTC. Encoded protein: CASRRRPSGRAGSYNEQFF. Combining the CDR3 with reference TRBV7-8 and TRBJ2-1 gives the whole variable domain GAGVSQSPRYKVAKRGQDVALRCDPISGHVSLFWYQQALGQGPEFLTYFQNEAQLDKSGLPSDRFFAERPEGSVSTLKIQRTQQEDSAVYLCASRRRPSGRAGSYNEQFFGPGTRLTVL.

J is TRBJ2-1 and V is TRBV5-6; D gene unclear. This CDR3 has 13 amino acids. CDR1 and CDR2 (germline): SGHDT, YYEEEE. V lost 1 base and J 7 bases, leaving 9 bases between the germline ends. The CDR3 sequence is CASSLFSRNEQFF. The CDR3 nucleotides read TGTGCCAGCAGCTTGTTTAGCAGGAATGAGCAGTTCTTC.

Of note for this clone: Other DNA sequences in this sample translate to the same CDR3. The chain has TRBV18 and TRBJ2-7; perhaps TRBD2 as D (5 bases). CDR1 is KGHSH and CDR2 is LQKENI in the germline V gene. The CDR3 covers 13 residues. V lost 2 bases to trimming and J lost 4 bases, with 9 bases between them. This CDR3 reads CASSPGSGYEQYF. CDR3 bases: TGTGCCAGCTCACCAGGTTCGGGGTACGAGCAGTACTTC.

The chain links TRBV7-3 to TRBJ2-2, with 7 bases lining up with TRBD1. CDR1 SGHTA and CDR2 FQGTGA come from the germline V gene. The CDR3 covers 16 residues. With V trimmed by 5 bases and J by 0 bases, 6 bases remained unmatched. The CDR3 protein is CASSQQGLSNTGELFF. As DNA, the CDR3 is TGTGCCAGCAGCCAACAGGGGCTGTCGAACACCGGGGAGCTGTTTTTT.

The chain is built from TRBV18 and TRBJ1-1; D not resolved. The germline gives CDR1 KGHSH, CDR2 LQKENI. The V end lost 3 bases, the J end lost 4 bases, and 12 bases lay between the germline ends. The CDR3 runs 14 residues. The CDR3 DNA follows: TGTGCCAGCTCACCTACCCTCACGAGCACTGAAGCTTTCTTT. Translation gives CASSPTLTSTEAFF.

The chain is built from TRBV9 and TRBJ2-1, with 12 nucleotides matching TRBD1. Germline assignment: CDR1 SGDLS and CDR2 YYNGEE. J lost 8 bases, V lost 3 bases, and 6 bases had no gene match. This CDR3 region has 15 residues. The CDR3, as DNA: TGTGCCAGCAGCGCCCCCGGGACAGGGGGCGATGAGCAGTTCTTC. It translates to CASSAPGTGGDEQFF. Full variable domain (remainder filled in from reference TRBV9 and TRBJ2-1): DSGVTQTPKHLITATGQRVTLRCSPRSGDLSVYWYQQSLDQGLQFLIQYYNGEERAKGNILERFSAQQFPDLHSELNLSSLELGDSALYFCASSAPGTGGDEQFFGPGTRLTVL.

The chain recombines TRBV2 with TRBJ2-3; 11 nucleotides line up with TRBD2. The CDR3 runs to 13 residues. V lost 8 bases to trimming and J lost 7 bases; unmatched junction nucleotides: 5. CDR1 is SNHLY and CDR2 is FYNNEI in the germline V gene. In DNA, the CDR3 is TGTGCCAGCGGGACTAGCGGTTTTAATACGCAGTATTTT. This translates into CASGTSGFNTQYF.

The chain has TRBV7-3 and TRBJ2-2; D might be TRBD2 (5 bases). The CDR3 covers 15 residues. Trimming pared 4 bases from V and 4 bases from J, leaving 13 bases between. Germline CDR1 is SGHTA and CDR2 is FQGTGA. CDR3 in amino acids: CASSSAPGSTGELFF. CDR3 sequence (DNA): TGTGCCAGCAGCTCCGCTCCGGGGAGCACCGGGGAGCTGTTTTTT.